The 21 T cell receptor beta chains below come from one sample, sequenced in a study of control samples from healthy donors and cancer patients. Sequencing was performed with immunoSEQ multiplex PCR; in TCRdb, only in-frame clones are kept and a portion is missing. In the table there are about 170,000 clones, around 92% of which are singletons. The sample taken for sequencing was blood. All receptors come from a woman in her twenties or thirties in good health.

The chain has TRBV24-1 and TRBJ2-1; the D call may be TRBD1 or TRBD2 (6 bases each). Trimming took off 4 bases at V and 5 bases at J, with 17 bases between the two ends. The CDR3 has 16 amino acids. Germline V gene data show CDR1 as KGHDR and CDR2 as SFDVKD. As DNA, the CDR3 is TGTGCCACCAGTGACCCTAGAAGGGGGGCGAACAATGAGCAGTTCTTC. Protein: CATSDPRRGANNEQFF.

The chain carries TRBV28 and TRBJ1-1; the match to TRBD1 covers 8 bases. CDR1 and CDR2 (germline): MDHEN, SYDVKM. With V trimmed by 4 bases and J by 1 base, 5 bases remained unmatched. The CDR3 is 15 amino acids. The CDR3: CASSYGGTGNTEAFF. CDR3 sequence (DNA): TGTGCCAGCAGTTATGGAGGGACAGGGAACACTGAAGCTTTCTTT.

The chain carries TRBV7-2 and TRBJ2-1; TRBD1 matches 8 bases. CDR3 length: 15 amino acids. Germline V gene lookup returns CDR1 SGHTA and CDR2 FQGNSA. J gave up 4 bases and V 2 bases, and 4 bases lay outside the gene matches. CDR3 coding DNA: TGTGCCAGCAGCTTAACGGGACAGGTGTACAATGAGCAGTTCTTC. Its protein product is CASSLTGQVYNEQFF.

As concerns this clone: Other DNA sequences from this sample encode an identical CDR3 as well. This chain connects TRBV5-6 to TRBJ1-2, with 8 bases aligning to TRBD1. With V trimmed by 5 bases and J by 3 bases, 6 bases remained unmatched. Germline CDR1 reads SGHDT; CDR2 reads YYEEEE. The CDR3 is 14 amino acids. The CDR3 sequence: CASRRQGRDYGYTF. The CDR3 DNA is TGTGCCAGCAGACGACAGGGGAGGGACTATGGCTACACCTTC. Full variable domain (rest looked up from reference TRBV5-6 and TRBJ1-2): DAGVTQSPTHLIKTRGQQVTLRCSPKSGHDTVSWYQQALGQGPQFIFQYYEEEERQRGNFPDRFSGHQFPNYSSELNVNALLLGDSALYLCASRRQGRDYGYTFGSGTRLTVV.

The chain combines TRBV6-2 or TRBV6-3 with TRBJ2-5; 13 nucleotides align to TRBD2. The CDR3 spans 17 residues. Germline trimming cut 2 bases from V and 3 bases from J; bases unmatched to any gene: 6. Looked up from germline, CDR1 is MNHEY and CDR2 is SVGEGT. CDR3 sequence (DNA): TGTGCCAGCAGTTACGGTTTCGGGACTAGCGGGAAAGAGACCCAGTACTTC. This sequence encodes CASSYGFGTSGKETQYF.

The chain combines TRBV27 with TRBJ1-6, with TRBD1 identical over 8 bases. The CDR3 loop spans 17 amino acids. V lost 0 bases, J lost 6 bases, and 7 bases stayed unmatched. Germline V gene sequence: CDR1 MNHEY, CDR2 SMNVEV (reference sequence). The CDR3 region is CASSLSPGTGPNSPLHF. In DNA, the CDR3 is TGTGCCAGCAGTTTATCCCCCGGGACAGGCCCTAATTCACCCCTCCACTTT.

In regard to this clone: In the same sample, other DNA sequences code for this CDR3. V usage is TRBV2 and J usage is TRBJ2-7, with D unclear. This CDR3 contains 14 residues. In germline, CDR1 is SNHLY, CDR2 FYNNEI. Trimming cost V 4 bases and J 0 bases, with 10 bases left between them. CDR3 coding DNA: TGTGCCAGCAGTGTGGCGCCGAGCTCCTACGAGCAGTACTTC. Protein product: CASSVAPSSYEQYF.

In DNA, the CDR3 is TGTGCCAGTAGTATCCAGGTTGAGGAGACCCAGTACTTC. Its translation: CASSIQVEETQYF. The chain has TRBV19 and TRBJ2-5, with unresolved D. The V end lost 3 bases, the J end lost 5 bases, and 10 bases lay between the germline ends. This CDR3 spans 13 amino acids. The germline V gene has CDR1 LNHDA and CDR2 SQIVND (reference sequence). Full variable domain (remainder filled in from reference TRBV19 and TRBJ2-5): DGGITQSPKYLFRKEGQNVTLSCEQNLNHDAMYWYRQDPGQGLRLIYYSQIVNDFQKGDIAEGYSVSREKKESFPLTVTSAQKNPTAFYLCASSIQVEETQYFGPGTRLLVL.

There are a few counts of this clone. This chain connects TRBV11-3 to TRBJ2-7; TRBD2 is a possible D gene (5 bases). The CDR3 is made up of 14 amino acids. Germline CDR1 and CDR2: SGHNT and YENEEA. V gave up 2 bases and J gave up 2 bases, with 10 bases separating them. The CDR3 sequence is CASSLLAGPYEQYF. CDR3 in DNA: TGTGCCAGCAGCTTACTCGCGGGCCCCTACGAGCAGTACTTC.

The CDR3 protein is CASSLAQGRYEQYF. The CDR3 bases are TGTGCCAGCAGCTTAGCCCAGGGGCGGTACGAGCAGTACTTC. The genes are TRBV11-2 and TRBJ2-7, with D perhaps TRBD1 (6 bases). V gave up 1 base and J gave up 4 bases, with 11 bases separating them. This CDR3 spans 14 amino acids. Germline V gene lookup returns CDR1 SGHAT and CDR2 FQNNGV.

The genes are TRBV5-1 and TRBJ1-6; D is uncertain. Trimming shortened V by 0 bases and J by 0 bases, and 7 bases separated the two germline ends. Germline V lookup: CDR1 SGHRS, CDR2 YFSETQ. The CDR3 has 16 amino acids. CDR3 in DNA: TGCGCCAGCAGCTTGGAGGAGTTCTCCTATAATTCACCCCTCCACTTT. It yields the protein CASSLEEFSYNSPLHF.

Comment on this clone: At the DNA level, this CDR3 is encoded by other sequences in the same sample as well. V is TRBV6-2 or TRBV6-3 and J is TRBJ2-1, with D perhaps matching TRBD1 (6 bases). The CDR3 is 14 residues long. Germline-derived CDR1 and CDR2 are MNHEY and SVGEGT. Trimming took 5 bases from V and 1 from J, leaving 9 bases between them. The CDR3 DNA is TGTGCCAGCAGTCCCGGACAGTCCTACAATGAGCAGTTCTTC. Translating gives CASSPGQSYNEQFF.

The chain links TRBV28 to TRBJ1-4; TRBD1 might be the D (5 bases). CDR1 is MDHEN and CDR2 is SYDVKM in the germline V gene. The V and J ends lost 6 bases and 7 bases respectively, with 12 bases between them. CDR3 size: 13 residues. Here the CDR3 DNA reads TGTGCCAGCAGAGGGACCGTCCCTGAAAAACTGTTTTTT. This encodes CASRGTVPEKLFF.

The chain uses TRBV7-6 and TRBJ2-3, with TRBD2 matching over 8 bases. Germline CDR1 is SGHVS and CDR2 is FNYEAQ. CDR3 size: 16 residues. V gave up 1 base and J gave up 2 bases; unmatched junction bases: 5. The CDR3 DNA sequence: TGTGCCAGCAGCTTAGATCCTAGCGGGTTCACAGATACGCAGTATTTT. It yields the protein CASSLDPSGFTDTQYF.

J is TRBJ1-2 and V is TRBV10-2; a weak D match, TRBD1 (5 bases). Germline V lookup: CDR1 WSHSY, CDR2 SAAADI. The CDR3 extends over 14 amino acids. V lost 0 bases, J lost 4 bases, and 9 bases lay in between. CDR3 region: CASSESSQGYGYTF. CDR3 bases: TGCGCCAGCAGTGAGTCGAGCCAGGGCTATGGCTACACCTTC.

This chain joins TRBV21-1 and TRBJ1-5. TRBV21-1 is a recognized pseudogene. This CDR3 is built from 15 residues. CDR3 loop: CASSPPGGGNQPQHF. In nucleotides, the CDR3 is TGTGCCAGCAGCCCCCCAGGCGGGGGCAATCAGCCCCAGCATTTT.

The CDR3 sequence: CASSMENWELFF. As DNA, the CDR3 is TGTGCCAGTAGTATGGAGAACTGGGAACTGTTTTTT. This chain joins TRBV19 and TRBJ1-4; D is unclear. The CDR3 is 12 residues long. V lost 3 bases and J lost 12, with 11 bases in between. Per the germline V gene, CDR1 is LNHDA and CDR2 is SQIVND (reference sequence).

The rearrangement joins TRBV6-6 to TRBJ1-5; the D is unclear. The germline CDR1 and CDR2 sequences are MNHNY and SVGAGI (reference sequence). This CDR3 has 13 amino acids. Trimming removed 4 bases from V and 3 bases from J, with 7 bases in between. In DNA form, the CDR3 reads TGTGCCAGCAGTTGGGGAATCAATCAGCCCCAGCATTTT. This gives the protein CASSWGINQPQHF.

The chain has TRBV6-2 or TRBV6-3 and TRBJ2-4, with TRBD2 matching 9 bases. V shed 6 bases and J 6 bases; nucleotides not matched to a gene: 12. The CDR3 length is 16 residues. Germline CDR1 is MNHEY and CDR2 is SVGEGT. Here the CDR3 DNA reads TGTGCCAGCAGCCCTAGCGGGAACCACCCCTTAAACATTCAGTACTTC. It is translated as CASSPSGNHPLNIQYF.

This clone has a single count. This chain's CDR3 is CASSSGARANYGYTF. The CDR3 DNA follows: TGTGCCAGCAGTTCGGGGGCACGAGCTAACTATGGCTACACCTTC. The gene calls are TRBV28 and TRBJ1-2; the D gene is possibly TRBD1 (6 bases). The CDR3 runs to 15 residues. The germline V gene encodes CDR1 MDHEN and CDR2 SYDVKM. Trimming shortened V by 4 bases and J by 0 bases, and 12 bases separated the two germline ends.

The genes are TRBV11-3 and TRBJ2-2; possible D gene TRBD1, 6 bases. Trimming stripped 3 bases from V and 0 bases from J, with 11 bases between. Germline CDR1 and CDR2: SGHNT and YENEEA. This CDR3 comprises 16 residues. The CDR3 protein is CASSFPRTANTGELFF. The CDR3 DNA reads as TGTGCCAGCAGCTTTCCCAGGACAGCGAACACCGGGGAGCTGTTTTTT.